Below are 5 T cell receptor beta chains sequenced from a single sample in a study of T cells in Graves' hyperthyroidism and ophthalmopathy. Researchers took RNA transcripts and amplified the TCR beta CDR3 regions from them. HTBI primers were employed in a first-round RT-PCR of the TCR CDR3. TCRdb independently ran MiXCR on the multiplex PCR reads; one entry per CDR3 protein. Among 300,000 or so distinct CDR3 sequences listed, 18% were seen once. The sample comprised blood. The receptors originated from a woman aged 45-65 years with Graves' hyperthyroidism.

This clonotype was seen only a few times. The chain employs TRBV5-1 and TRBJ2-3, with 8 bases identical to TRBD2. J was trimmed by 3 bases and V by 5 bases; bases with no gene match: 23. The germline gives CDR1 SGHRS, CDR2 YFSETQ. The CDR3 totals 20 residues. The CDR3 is CASSSPTGGREDGFTDTQYF. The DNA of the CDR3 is TGCGCCAGCAGTTCCCCGACAGGTGGGCGGGAGGACGGTTTTACAGATACGCAGTATTTT.

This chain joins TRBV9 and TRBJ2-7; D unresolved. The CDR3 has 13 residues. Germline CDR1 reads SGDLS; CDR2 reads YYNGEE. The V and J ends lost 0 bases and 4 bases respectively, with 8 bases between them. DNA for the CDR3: TGTGCCAGCAGCGTAGTTATAGGGTACGAGCAGTACGTC. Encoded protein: CASSVVIGYEQYV.

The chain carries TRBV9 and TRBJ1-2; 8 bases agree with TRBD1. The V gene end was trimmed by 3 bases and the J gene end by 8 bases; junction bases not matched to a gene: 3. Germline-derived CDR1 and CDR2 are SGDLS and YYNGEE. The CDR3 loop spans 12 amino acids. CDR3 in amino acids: CASSGTGPGYTF. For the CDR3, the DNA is TGTGCCAGCAGCGGGACAGGGCCAGGCTACACCTTC.

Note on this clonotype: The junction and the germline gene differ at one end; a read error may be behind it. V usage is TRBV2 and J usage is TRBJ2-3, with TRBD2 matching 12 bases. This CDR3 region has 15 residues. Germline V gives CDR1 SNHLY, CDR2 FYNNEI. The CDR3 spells CGSSEGGTSGDTQYF. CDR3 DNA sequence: TGTGGCAGCTCGGAAGGGGGGACTAGCGGGGATACGCAGTATTTT. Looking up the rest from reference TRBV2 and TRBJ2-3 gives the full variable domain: EPEVTQTPSHQVTQMGQEVILRCVPISNHLYFYWYRQILGQKVEFLVSFYNNEISEKSEIFDDQFSVERPDGSNFTLKIRSTKLEDSAMYFCGSSEGGTSGDTQYFGPGTRLTVL.

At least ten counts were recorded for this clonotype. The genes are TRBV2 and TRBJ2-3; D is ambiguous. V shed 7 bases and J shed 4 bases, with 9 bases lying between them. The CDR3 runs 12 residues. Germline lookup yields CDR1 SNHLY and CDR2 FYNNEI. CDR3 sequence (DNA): TGTGCCAGCAACTATGGCGCAGATACGCAGTATTTT. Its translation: CASNYGADTQYF.